Below are 24 T cell receptor beta chains sequenced from a single sample in a study of Graves' ophthalmopathy and Graves' hyperthyroidism. RNA transcripts provided the template for amplifying TCR beta CDR3 regions. Following a first-round RT-PCR that used HTBI primers, a second-round multiplex PCR was carried out. MiXCR, run by TCRdb on the multiplex PCR reads, gives a single entry per CDR3 protein. The table records some 170,000 distinct CDR3 sequences, roughly two fifths of them present only once. The specimen was peripheral blood. These receptors all come from a man aged 25-40 years with Graves' ophthalmopathy.

This clonotype has ten or more counts. This chain connects TRBV10-3 to TRBJ1-1; 7 bases line up with TRBD1. CDR1 ENHRY and CDR2 SYGVKD come from the germline V gene. This CDR3 spans 15 amino acids. Trimming removed 3 bases from V and 1 base from J; junction bases left unmatched: 5. CDR3 coding DNA: TGTGCCATCAGTGACAGGGGGTACCCGAACACTGAAGCTTTCTTT. It yields the protein CAISDRGYPNTEAFF.

The sample holds many counts of this clonotype. The chain combines TRBV6-2 or TRBV6-3 with TRBJ1-1, with D possibly being TRBD1 (6 bases). CDR1 is MNHEY and CDR2 is SVGEGT in the germline V gene. This CDR3 comprises 13 residues. Between the trimmed V and J ends, which lost 2 bases and 3 bases, there was a span of 7 bases. The CDR3 here is CASSYGGYTEAFF. The CDR3 DNA follows: TGTGCCAGCAGTTACGGGGGCTACACTGAAGCTTTCTTT.

V usage is TRBV12-3 or TRBV12-4 and J usage is TRBJ2-7; TRBD1 is a possible D gene (5 bases). The CDR3 consists of 14 residues. V was trimmed by 3 bases and J by 2 bases, leaving 11 bases between them. The CDR3 bases are TGTGCCAGCAGTTTGGCAGGGTCCCCCTACGAGCAGTACTTC. Protein product: CASSLAGSPYEQYF.

J is TRBJ1-6 and V is TRBV6-1, with D tentatively TRBD1 (6 bases). V lost 6 bases and J lost 10, with 13 bases in between. This CDR3 is built from 13 residues. Germline-derived CDR1 and CDR2 are MNHNS and SASEGT. CDR3 loop: CASSQIGQSPLHF. The CDR3 DNA reads TGTGCCAGCAGCCAAATTGGACAGTCACCCCTCCACTTT.

This clonotype has a count of ten or more. This rearrangement joins TRBV6-5 to TRBJ2-7; D gene uncertain. The germline gives CDR1 MNHEY, CDR2 SVGAGI. The CDR3 consists of 12 residues. The V and J ends lost 2 bases and 11 bases respectively, with 13 bases between them. CDR3 in amino acids: CASSYERGREYF. Here the CDR3 DNA reads TGTGCCAGCAGTTACGAAAGAGGACGGGAGTACTTC.

The table lists this clonotype with many counts. This chain uses TRBV28 with TRBJ2-7; D call uncertain. The CDR3 consists of 11 residues. Germline-derived CDR1 and CDR2 are MDHEN and SYDVKM. Between the trimmed V and J ends, which lost 8 bases and 2 bases, there was a span of 7 bases. CDR3 amino acids: CASYSPYEQYF. DNA of the CDR3: TGTGCCAGCTACAGCCCCTACGAGCAGTACTTC.

This clonotype was detected only once. This sequence joins TRBV6-5 and TRBJ2-5; D is possibly TRBD2 (5 bases). V lost 2 bases to trimming and J lost 1 base, with 8 bases between them. The germline CDR1 and CDR2 sequences are MNHEY and SVGAGI. The CDR3 is 14 amino acids. CDR3 nucleotides: TGTGCCAGCAGTTACGGGAGTACCCAAGAGACCCAGTACTTC. Amino acid sequence: CASSYGSTQETQYF.

The chain is built from TRBV7-6 and TRBJ1-2, with 9 positions matching TRBD1. The V and J ends lost 2 bases and 6 bases, in that order; junction bases with no gene match: 7. Germline assignment: CDR1 SGHVS and CDR2 FNYEAQ. This CDR3 contains 15 residues. CDR3 coding DNA: TGTGCCAGCAGCTTATTGCCGGGACAGGGTGATGGCTACACCTTC. This sequence encodes CASSLLPGQGDGYTF.

V usage is TRBV19 and J usage is TRBJ2-7; unclear D gene. V gave up 1 base and J gave up 1 base, with 11 bases separating them. Germline V CDR1 and CDR2: LNHDA, SQIVND (reference sequence). This CDR3 region has 15 residues. CDR3 loop: CASSIGLDPSYEQYF. CDR3 DNA: TGTGCCAGTAGTATAGGTCTTGATCCTTCCTACGAGCAGTACTTC.

There are many counts of this clonotype. The chain recombines TRBV7-3 with TRBJ1-1; D is unclear. The CDR3 has 13 residues. Germline assignment: CDR1 SGHTA and CDR2 FQGTGA. V was trimmed by 0 bases and J by 4 bases, leaving 6 bases between them. The CDR3 loop is CASSLTQSTEAFF. The CDR3 coding sequence is TGTGCCAGCAGCTTAACCCAGAGCACTGAAGCTTTCTTT.

This clonotype was observed many times. The chain recombines TRBV18 with TRBJ1-1; possibly TRBD1 for D (5 bases). V lost 6 bases, J lost 2 bases, and 10 bases lay in between. CDR3 size: 13 residues. Per germline, CDR1 KGHSH and CDR2 LQKENI. The CDR3 DNA is TGTGCCAGCTCCCCTGACAGCAACACTGAAGCTTTCTTT. Protein sequence: CASSPDSNTEAFF.

This clonotype showed up just a few times. This sequence joins TRBV6-2 or TRBV6-3 and TRBJ2-2; 8 positions match TRBD1. The CDR3 spans 15 residues. Germline V gene data show CDR1 as MNHEY and CDR2 as SVGEGT. J lost 2 bases, V lost 6 bases, and 5 bases had no gene match. The CDR3 nucleotides read TGTGCCAGCAGCCGACAGGGGACAAACACCGGGGAGCTGTTTTTT. Amino acids: CASSRQGTNTGELFF.

Ten or more counts support this clonotype. V usage is TRBV6-5 and J usage is TRBJ1-6, with unresolved D. The CDR3 loop spans 16 amino acids. Germline V gene data show CDR1 as MNHEY and CDR2 as SVGAGI. V lost 4 bases to trimming and J lost 10 bases, with 20 bases between them. CDR3 coding DNA: TGTGCCAGCAGTTCCCCGGGAGGCGGGATTGAGTCACCCCTCCACTTT. Residues: CASSSPGGGIESPLHF.

The rearrangement uses TRBV6-1 and TRBJ2-3; 7 bases agree with TRBD2. V shed 0 bases and J 1 base; nucleotides not matched to a gene: 10. The CDR3 consists of 18 residues. CDR1 is MNHNS and CDR2 is SASEGT in the germline V gene. CDR3 coding DNA: TGTGCCAGCAGTGAAGCAGCCCCCCGACTAGCTGGCACAGATACGCAGTATTTT. Protein sequence: CASSEAAPRLAGTDTQYF.

This clonotype has only one observation. The V and J genes are TRBV11-2 and TRBJ2-5; D ambiguous. Trimming cost V 5 bases and J 6 bases, with 7 bases left between them. The CDR3 is 11 amino acids. In germline, CDR1 is SGHAT, CDR2 FQNNGV. The CDR3 loop reads CASSPGKTQYF. DNA of the CDR3: TGTGCCAGCAGCCCTGGGAAGACCCAGTACTTC. Full variable domain (remainder filled in from reference TRBV11-2 and TRBJ2-5): EAGVAQSPRYKIIEKRQSVAFWCNPISGHATLYWYQQILGQGPKLLIQFQNNGVVDDSQLPKDRFSAERLKGVDSTLKIQPAKLEDSAVYLCASSPGKTQYFGPGTRLLVL.

In this sample, this clonotype turned up many times. DNA of the CDR3: TGTGCCAGCAGCTTAAAGACAGGGGGCGCAGGTTCACCCCTCCACTTT. Protein product: CASSLKTGGAGSPLHF. The chain employs TRBV7-2 and TRBJ1-6, with 10 bases matching TRBD1. The CDR3 extends over 16 amino acids. The V segment lost 2 bases and the J segment 9 bases; nucleotides outside the gene matches: 7. Germline V CDR1 and CDR2: SGHTA, FQGNSA.

This clonotype showed up many times. The rearrangement joins TRBV28 to TRBJ2-7; a weak D match, TRBD2 (5 bases). CDR1 MDHEN and CDR2 SYDVKM come from the germline V gene. The V gene lost 3 bases and the J gene lost 6 bases, with 15 bases spanning the gap. This CDR3 has 14 residues. This CDR3 reads CASSLSGSSREQYF. CDR3 in DNA: TGTGCCAGCAGTTTGAGTGGGAGTAGTCGCGAGCAGTACTTC.

The CDR3: CASRRDSPPNTEAFF. The CDR3 DNA is TGTGCCAGCAGGCGGGACAGCCCCCCGAACACTGAAGCTTTCTTT. The chain carries TRBV6-2 or TRBV6-3 and TRBJ1-1, with 7 nucleotides matching TRBD1. CDR1 is MNHEY and CDR2 is SVGEGT in the germline V gene. The trim removed 6 bases at V and 1 base at J, leaving 8 bases unmatched. The CDR3 totals 15 residues.

The chain couples TRBV7-2 to TRBJ2-5; TRBD2 aligns across 9 bases. CDR1 and CDR2 from the germline V gene are SGHTA and FQGNSA. This CDR3 contains 14 residues. The V gene end was trimmed by 5 bases and the J gene end by 5 bases; junction bases not matched to a gene: 6. CDR3 nucleotides: TGTGCCAGCAGCCAAACCGGGACTAGCGAGACCCAGTACTTC. Protein sequence: CASSQTGTSETQYF.

The rearrangement links TRBV11-2 to TRBJ2-2, with 7 bases identical to TRBD2. With 7 bases clipped from V and 5 bases from J, the junction kept 16 bases outside the gene matches. Germline V CDR1 and CDR2: SGHAT, FQNNGV. The CDR3 has 17 amino acids. CDR3 loop: CASNTAPSGRGTGELFF. CDR3 nucleotide sequence: TGTGCCAGCAACACAGCCCCGTCAGGGAGGGGAACCGGGGAGCTGTTTTTT.

This clonotype was seen many times. This rearrangement joins TRBV2 to TRBJ1-2; tentatively, D is TRBD1 (5 bases). This CDR3 is built from 12 residues. Trimming took off 6 bases at V and 3 bases at J, with 8 bases between the two ends. From germline, CDR1 is SNHLY and CDR2 FYNNEI. The CDR3: CASRQEYYGYTF. The CDR3 DNA follows: TGTGCCAGCAGACAGGAGTACTATGGCTACACCTTC.

This clonotype was seen ten or more times. The chain carries TRBV28 and TRBJ2-7, with D tentatively TRBD2 (7 bases). The germline V gene encodes CDR1 MDHEN and CDR2 SYDVKM. V was clipped by 3 bases and J by 10 bases, with 13 bases between them. The CDR3 runs 12 residues. Written as DNA, the CDR3 is TGTGCCAGCAGTTTTGGGGGGGCCATCCAGTACTTC. As protein: CASSFGGAIQYF.

This clonotype was detected many times. The chain combines TRBV6-2 or TRBV6-3 with TRBJ2-5; 10 nucleotides agree with TRBD2. V trimming: 0 bases; J trimming: 1 base; junction bases outside the gene matches: 8. This CDR3 comprises 18 residues. CDR1 is MNHEY and CDR2 is SVGEGT in the germline V gene. CDR3 loop: CASSYSASGRHLQETQYF. The CDR3 DNA is TGTGCCAGCAGTTACTCGGCTAGCGGGAGACACCTCCAAGAGACCCAGTACTTC.

The chain employs TRBV5-1 and TRBJ1-1, with 12 bases identical to TRBD1. Per germline, CDR1 SGHRS and CDR2 YFSETQ. The CDR3 has 15 amino acids. J gave up 3 bases and V 4 bases, and 4 bases lay outside the gene matches. CDR3 coding DNA: TGCGCCAGCAGCCCGGGACAGGGGGCGGACACTGAAGCTTTCTTT. Its translation: CASSPGQGADTEAFF.